The 11 T cell receptor beta chains below were found in one sample sequenced in a study of cytomegalovirus exposure and HLA in healthy donors. The PCR employed 60 Vbeta primers together with 13 Jbeta primers. TCRdb's table, derived via immunoSEQ multiplex PCR, lists solely in-frame clones and lacks some. The sample records some 130,000 clones, about three quarters being singletons. Sequencing was carried out using PBMCs. The origin of the receptors is a woman in her 40s in good health and CMV-seronegative.

This clone was found many times. The chain is built from TRBV10-2 and TRBJ1-1; no firm D call. Germline CDR1 and CDR2: WSHSY and SAAADI. This CDR3 contains 13 residues. V lost 8 bases, J lost 4 bases, and 14 bases lay in between. The CDR3, as DNA: TGCGCCAGCTCCAACAGTCCGCGCACTGAAGCTTTCTTT. Translation gives CASSNSPRTEAFF.

Here the CDR3 DNA reads TGCGCCAGCAGCGTCCCCCTTGACAGGGGCAACGAGCAGTACTTC. It is translated as CASSVPLDRGNEQYF. J is TRBJ2-7 and V is TRBV5-1; 8 nucleotides align to TRBD1. The CDR3 spans 15 residues. The V gene's germline CDR1 is SGHRS and CDR2 YFSETQ. V shed 4 bases and J 5 bases; nucleotides not matched to a gene: 11.

The chain combines TRBV28 with TRBJ2-7, with TRBD2 matching 15 bases. The CDR3 spans 17 residues. In germline, CDR1 is MDHEN, CDR2 SYDVKM. With 6 bases clipped from V and 7 bases from J, the junction kept 13 bases outside the gene matches. The CDR3 sequence is CASSLGLAGGPSGEQYF. The CDR3 nucleotides are TGTGCCAGCAGCCTAGGACTAGCGGGAGGGCCTTCGGGAGAGCAGTACTTC.

V is TRBV5-8 and J is TRBJ2-1, with 7 nucleotides matching TRBD1. The junction had 8 bases not matched to a gene; V was cut back by 4 bases and J by 4 bases. CDR1 is SGHTS and CDR2 is YDEGEE in the germline V gene. This CDR3 is 15 amino acids long. The CDR3, as DNA: TGTGCCAGCAGCCCAGCCGGGACAGCTTACAATGAGCAGTTCTTC. It specifies CASSPAGTAYNEQFF.

A word on this clone: Other DNA variants within this sample encode the same CDR3. This chain joins TRBV5-1 and TRBJ1-2, with 9 bases lining up with TRBD1. The length of the CDR3 is 16 residues. Trimming at V came to 0 bases and at J to 4 bases, leaving 7 bases not matched to a gene. Germline V gives CDR1 SGHRS, CDR2 YFSETQ. The CDR3 bases are TGCGCCAGCAGCTTGGACAGGGGGCAAGGGTTCTATGGCTACACCTTC. As protein: CASSLDRGQGFYGYTF.

The chain combines TRBV4-1 with TRBJ1-2; D remains unclear. V was cut by 4 bases and J by 11 bases, with 11 bases left in between. Germline-derived CDR1 and CDR2 are MGHRA and YSYEKL. This CDR3 comprises 11 residues. The CDR3 bases are TGCGCCAGCAGCCGGGGAGAAGGTTACACCTTC. It yields the protein CASSRGEGYTF.

The chain couples TRBV18 to TRBJ2-1, with 9 bases aligning to TRBD2. CDR1 is KGHSH, CDR2 LQKENI, per germline. The CDR3 sequence is 16 residues long. V shed 6 bases, J shed 5 bases, and the junction held 11 bases outside the gene matches. CDR3 DNA sequence: TGTGCCAGCTCGGAGCAAGGGCGGGAGGGAGACAATGAGCAGTTCTTC. Protein sequence: CASSEQGREGDNEQFF.

The rearrangement uses TRBV6-5 and TRBJ1-4, with 9 nucleotides matching TRBD1. The germline CDR1 and CDR2 sequences are MNHEY and SVGAGI. After removal of 4 bases from V and 5 bases from J, the junction contained 5 bases not matched to a gene. CDR3 length: 15 residues. CDR3 nucleotides: TGTGCCAGCAGTTCGGGACAGGGCGGGAATGAAAAACTGTTTTTT. This encodes CASSSGQGGNEKLFF.

The chain is built from TRBV2 and TRBJ2-3, with 11 bases matching TRBD2. V gave up 5 bases and J gave up 3 bases; unmatched junction bases: 16. Germline values: CDR1 SNHLY, CDR2 FYNNEI. There are 19 residues in the CDR3. CDR3 sequence: CASSLLTGTSGSGTDTQYF. The CDR3 coding sequence is TGTGCCAGCAGTTTACTTACCGGGACTAGCGGCTCCGGAACAGATACGCAGTATTTT.

The rearrangement joins TRBV13 to TRBJ1-3; a weak D match, TRBD1 (6 bases). Trimming removed 5 bases from V and 6 bases from J, with 20 bases in between. Germline V gives CDR1 PRHDT, CDR2 FYEKMQ (reference sequence). The CDR3 covers 16 residues. CDR3 region: CASSILGGLKENTIYF. DNA of the CDR3: TGTGCCAGCAGCATTCTGGGGGGGCTGAAAGAAAACACCATATATTTT.

The gene calls are TRBV30 and TRBJ1-1; possibly TRBD1 for D (6 bases). V lost 0 bases and J lost 7, with 9 bases in between. The CDR3 is 12 amino acids. Per germline, CDR1 GTSNPN and CDR2 SVGIG (reference sequence). The DNA of the CDR3 is TGTGCCTGGAGTGTAAAACAGGGTGAAGCTTTCTTT. The encoded protein is CAWSVKQGEAFF.